This T cell receptor (beta chain) emerged from a study of cytomegalovirus exposure and HLA in healthy donors. Study-wide results and limits: Most TCR sequences showed up rarely, but some public TCRs showed up in many donors.

CDR1 and CDR2 (germline): SEHNR, FQNEAQ (reference sequence). Trimming removed 6 bases at V and 2 bases at J, with 11 bases between. The CDR3 spans 13 residues. Concerning this clone itself: As yet, its antigen is unknown.

Assay: immunoSEQ multiplex PCR; the TCRdb copy retains only in-frame clones and omits some. The sample carries 200,000 to 300,000 clones, roughly 87% recorded once. The sequence came from a woman in her 30s in good health and CMV-seronegative. This sequence joins TRBV7-9 and TRBJ2-7, with D hard to call. The sequenced sample consisted of PBMCs. CDR3 nucleotide sequence: TGTGCCAGCAGATCCGGACCCGCCTACGAGCAGTACTTC. Residues: CASRSGPAYEQYF.